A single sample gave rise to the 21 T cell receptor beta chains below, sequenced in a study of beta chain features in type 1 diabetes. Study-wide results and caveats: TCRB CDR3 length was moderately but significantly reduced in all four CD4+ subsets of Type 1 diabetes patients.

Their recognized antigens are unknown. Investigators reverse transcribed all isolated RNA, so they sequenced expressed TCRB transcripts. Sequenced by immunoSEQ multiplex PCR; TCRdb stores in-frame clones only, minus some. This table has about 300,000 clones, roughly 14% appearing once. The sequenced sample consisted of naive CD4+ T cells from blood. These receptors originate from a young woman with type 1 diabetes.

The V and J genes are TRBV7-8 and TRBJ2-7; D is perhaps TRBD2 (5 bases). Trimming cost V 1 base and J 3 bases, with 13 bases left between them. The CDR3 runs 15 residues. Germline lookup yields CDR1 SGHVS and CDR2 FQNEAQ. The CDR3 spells CASSLGERWDYEQYF. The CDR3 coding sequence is TGTGCCAGCAGCTTAGGGGAGCGGTGGGACTACGAGCAGTACTTC.

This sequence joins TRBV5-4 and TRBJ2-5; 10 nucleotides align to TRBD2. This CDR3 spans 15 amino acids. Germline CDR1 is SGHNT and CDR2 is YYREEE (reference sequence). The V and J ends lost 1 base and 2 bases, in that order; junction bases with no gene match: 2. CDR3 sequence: CASSLWTSGQETQYF. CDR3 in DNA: TGTGCCAGCAGCTTGTGGACTAGCGGTCAAGAGACCCAGTACTTC. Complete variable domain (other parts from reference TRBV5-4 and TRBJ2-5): ETGVTQSPTHLIKTRGQQVTLRCSSQSGHNTVSWYQQALGQGPQFIFQYYREEENGRGNFPPRFSGLQFPNYSSELNVNALELDDSALYLCASSLWTSGQETQYFGPGTRLLVL.

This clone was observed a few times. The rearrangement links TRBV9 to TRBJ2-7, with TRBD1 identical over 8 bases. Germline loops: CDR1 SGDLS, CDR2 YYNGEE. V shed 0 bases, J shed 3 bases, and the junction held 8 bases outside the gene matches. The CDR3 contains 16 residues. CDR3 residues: CASSVAGDRGLYEQYF. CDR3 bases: TGTGCCAGCAGCGTAGCCGGAGACAGGGGTCTCTACGAGCAGTACTTC.

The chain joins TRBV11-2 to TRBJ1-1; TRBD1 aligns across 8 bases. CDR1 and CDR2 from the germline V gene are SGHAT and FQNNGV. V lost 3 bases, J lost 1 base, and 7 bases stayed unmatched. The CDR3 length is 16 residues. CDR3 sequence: CASSFGRQGPNTEAFF. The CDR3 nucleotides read TGTGCCAGCAGCTTTGGACGACAGGGGCCGAACACTGAAGCTTTCTTT.

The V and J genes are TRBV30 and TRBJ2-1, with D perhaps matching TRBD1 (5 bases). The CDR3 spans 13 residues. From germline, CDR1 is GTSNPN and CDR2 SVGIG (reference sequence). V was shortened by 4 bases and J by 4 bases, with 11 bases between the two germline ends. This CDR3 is CAWMGLVYNEQFF. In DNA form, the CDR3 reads TGTGCCTGGATGGGGCTGGTGTACAATGAGCAGTTCTTC.

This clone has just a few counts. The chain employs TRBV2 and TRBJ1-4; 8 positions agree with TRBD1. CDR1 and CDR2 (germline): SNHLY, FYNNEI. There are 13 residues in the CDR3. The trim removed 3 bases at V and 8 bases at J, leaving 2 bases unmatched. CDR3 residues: CASSDDRGEKLFF. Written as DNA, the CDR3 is TGTGCCAGCAGTGACGACAGGGGCGAAAAACTGTTTTTT.

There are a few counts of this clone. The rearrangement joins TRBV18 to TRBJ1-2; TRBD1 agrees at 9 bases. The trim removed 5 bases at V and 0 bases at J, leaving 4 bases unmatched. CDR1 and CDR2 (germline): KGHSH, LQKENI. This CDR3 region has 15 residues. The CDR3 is CASSSRTGANYGYTF. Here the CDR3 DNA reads TGTGCCAGCTCAAGCCGGACAGGGGCTAACTATGGCTACACCTTC.

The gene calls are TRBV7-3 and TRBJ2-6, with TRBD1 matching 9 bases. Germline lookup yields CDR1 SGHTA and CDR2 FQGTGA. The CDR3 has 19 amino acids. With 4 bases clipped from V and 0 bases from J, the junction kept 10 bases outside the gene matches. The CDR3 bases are TGTGCCAGCAGCTCCCCCGGGGGACAGGGACTCTCTGGGGCCAACGTCCTGACTTTC. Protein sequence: CASSSPGGQGLSGANVLTF.

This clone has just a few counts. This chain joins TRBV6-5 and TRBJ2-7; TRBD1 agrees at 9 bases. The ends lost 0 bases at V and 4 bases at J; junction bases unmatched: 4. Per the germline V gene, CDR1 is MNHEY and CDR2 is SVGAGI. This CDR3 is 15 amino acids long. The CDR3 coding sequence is TGTGCCAGCAGTTACTCGATGACAGGGGGGTACGAGCAGTACGTC. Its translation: CASSYSMTGGYEQYV.

Here the CDR3 DNA reads TGCAGCCTACTTGGGGGGACAGGGGGGCATCAGCCCCAGCATTTT. Its translation: CSLLGGTGGHQPQHF. This chain joins TRBV29-1 and TRBJ1-5, with TRBD1 matching over 11 bases. CDR1 is SQVTM, CDR2 ANQGSEA, per germline. J lost 5 bases, V lost 8 bases, and 11 bases had no gene match. The CDR3 has 15 residues.

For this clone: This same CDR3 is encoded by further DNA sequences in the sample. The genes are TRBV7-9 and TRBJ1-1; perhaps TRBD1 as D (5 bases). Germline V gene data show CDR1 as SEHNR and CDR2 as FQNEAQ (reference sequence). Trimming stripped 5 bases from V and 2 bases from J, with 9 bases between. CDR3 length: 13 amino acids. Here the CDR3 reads CASSPQGNTEAFF. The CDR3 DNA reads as TGTGCCAGCAGCCCGCAGGGTAACACTGAAGCTTTCTTT.

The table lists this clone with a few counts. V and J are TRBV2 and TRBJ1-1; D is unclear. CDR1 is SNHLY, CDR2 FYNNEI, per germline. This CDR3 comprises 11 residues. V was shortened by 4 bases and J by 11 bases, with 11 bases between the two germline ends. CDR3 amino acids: CASSARLLAFF. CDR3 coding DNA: TGTGCCAGCAGTGCGCGTCTGTTGGCTTTCTTT.

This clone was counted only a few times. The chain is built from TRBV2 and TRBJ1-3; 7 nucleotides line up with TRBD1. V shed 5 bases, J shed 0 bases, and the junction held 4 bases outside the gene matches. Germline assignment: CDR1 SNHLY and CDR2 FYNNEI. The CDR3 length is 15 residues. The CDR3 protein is CASSPQGISGNTIYF. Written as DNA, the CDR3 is TGTGCCAGCAGTCCACAGGGGATCTCTGGAAACACCATATATTTT.

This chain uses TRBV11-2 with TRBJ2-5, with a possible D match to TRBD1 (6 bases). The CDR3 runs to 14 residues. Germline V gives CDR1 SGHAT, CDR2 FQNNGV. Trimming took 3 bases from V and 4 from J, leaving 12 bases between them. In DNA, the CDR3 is TGTGCCAGCAGCTTCATCTTGGGGGCAGAGACCCAGTACTTC. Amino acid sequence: CASSFILGAETQYF.

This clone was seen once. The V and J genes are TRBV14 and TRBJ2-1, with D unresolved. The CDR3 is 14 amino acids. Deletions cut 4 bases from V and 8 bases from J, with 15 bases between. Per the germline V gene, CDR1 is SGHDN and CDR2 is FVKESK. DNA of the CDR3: TGTGCCAGCAGCCCACGGGTCCTTCGGGATGAGCAGTTCTTC. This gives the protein CASSPRVLRDEQFF.

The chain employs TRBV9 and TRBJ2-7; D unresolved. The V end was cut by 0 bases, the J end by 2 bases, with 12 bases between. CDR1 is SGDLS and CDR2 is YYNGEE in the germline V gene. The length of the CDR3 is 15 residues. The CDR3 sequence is CASSVAGGSTYEQYF. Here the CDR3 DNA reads TGTGCCAGCAGCGTAGCGGGTGGGTCTACCTACGAGCAGTACTTC.

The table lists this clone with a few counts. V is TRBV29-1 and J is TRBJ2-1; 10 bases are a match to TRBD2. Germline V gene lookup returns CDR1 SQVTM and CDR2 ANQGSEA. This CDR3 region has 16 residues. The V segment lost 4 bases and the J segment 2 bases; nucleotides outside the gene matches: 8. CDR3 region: CSVVRLAGGTYNEQFF. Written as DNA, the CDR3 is TGCAGCGTTGTTAGACTAGCGGGCGGAACCTACAATGAGCAGTTCTTC.

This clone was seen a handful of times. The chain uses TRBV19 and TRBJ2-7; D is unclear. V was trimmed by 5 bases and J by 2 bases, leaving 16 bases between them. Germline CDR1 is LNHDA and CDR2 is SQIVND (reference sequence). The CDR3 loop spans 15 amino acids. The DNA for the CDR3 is TGTGCCAGTAGTCCGTCCCGCGGCCCCCCCTACGAGCAGTACTTC. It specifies CASSPSRGPPYEQYF.

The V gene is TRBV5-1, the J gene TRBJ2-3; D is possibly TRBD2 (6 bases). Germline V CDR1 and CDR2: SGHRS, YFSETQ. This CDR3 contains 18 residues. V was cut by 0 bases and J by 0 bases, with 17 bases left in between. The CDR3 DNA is TGCGCCAGCAGCTTGGCCCCCCCGGGCCTAGCGAGCACAGATACGCAGTATTTT. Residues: CASSLAPPGLASTDTQYF. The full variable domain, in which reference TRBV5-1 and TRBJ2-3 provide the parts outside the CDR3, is KAGVTQTPRYLIKTRGQQVTLSCSPISGHRSVSWYQQTPGQGLQFLFEYFSETQRNKGNFPGRFSGRQFSNSRSEMNVSTLELGDSALYLCASSLAPPGLASTDTQYFGPGTRLTVL.

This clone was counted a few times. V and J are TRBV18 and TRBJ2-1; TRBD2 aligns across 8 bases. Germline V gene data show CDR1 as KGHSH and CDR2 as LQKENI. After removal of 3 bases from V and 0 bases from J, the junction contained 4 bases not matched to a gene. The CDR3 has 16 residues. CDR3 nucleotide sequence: TGTGCCAGCTCACCTCCGGGGGGGCTCTCCTACAATGAGCAGTTCTTC. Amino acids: CASSPPGGLSYNEQFF.

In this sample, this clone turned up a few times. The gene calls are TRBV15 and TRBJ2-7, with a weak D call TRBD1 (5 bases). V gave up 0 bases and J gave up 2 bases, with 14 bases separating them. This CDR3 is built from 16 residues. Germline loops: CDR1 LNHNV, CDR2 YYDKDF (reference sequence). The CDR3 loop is CATSRDMWGHPYEQYF. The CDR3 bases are TGTGCCACCAGCAGAGATATGTGGGGCCACCCCTACGAGCAGTACTTC.